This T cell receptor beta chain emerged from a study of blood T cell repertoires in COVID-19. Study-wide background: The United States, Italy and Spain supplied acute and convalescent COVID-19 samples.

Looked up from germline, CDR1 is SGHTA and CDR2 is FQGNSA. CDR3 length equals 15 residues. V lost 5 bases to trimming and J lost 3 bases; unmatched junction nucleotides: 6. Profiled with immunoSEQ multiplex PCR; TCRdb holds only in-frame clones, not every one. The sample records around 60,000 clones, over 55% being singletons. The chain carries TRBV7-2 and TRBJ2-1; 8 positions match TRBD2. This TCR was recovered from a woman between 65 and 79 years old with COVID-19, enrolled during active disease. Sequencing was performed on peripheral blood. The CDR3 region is CASSPGGAGYNEQFF. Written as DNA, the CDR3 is TGTGCCAGCAGCCCGGGGGGGGCGGGCTACAATGAGCAGTTCTTC.